Listed here is a single T cell receptor beta chain. The antigen is unknown. Trimming removed 1 base from V and 1 base from J, with 7 bases in between. The length of the CDR3 is 14 residues. Germline V gene lookup returns CDR1 SGHAT and CDR2 FQDESV (reference sequence). This sample was included in a study of OX40 agonist ivuxolimab in advanced cancers. The assay was immunoSEQ multiplex PCR, and TCRdb's table has in-frame clones only and misses some. The data contain 75,000 to 100,000 clones, roughly 90% of them singletons. Study-level findings and limits: The study found among the lowest clonal expansion in partial responders at 0.1-3.0 mg/kg. Some patients without response likewise showed low normalized clonal expansion. Antigen specificity was not determined for the expanded peripheral T cells.

The clonotype originates from an adult with an advanced solid tumor such as melanoma, head and neck, liver or kidney cancer. The rearrangement joins TRBV11-1 to TRBJ2-5; D call uncertain. Sequencing used CD4+ or CD8+ T cells sorted from blood, obtained in a trial of the OX40 agonist ivuxolimab. The CDR3, as DNA: TGTGCCAGCAGCTTAGGGCACACCCAAGAGACCCAGTACTTC. Translated: CASSLGHTQETQYF.